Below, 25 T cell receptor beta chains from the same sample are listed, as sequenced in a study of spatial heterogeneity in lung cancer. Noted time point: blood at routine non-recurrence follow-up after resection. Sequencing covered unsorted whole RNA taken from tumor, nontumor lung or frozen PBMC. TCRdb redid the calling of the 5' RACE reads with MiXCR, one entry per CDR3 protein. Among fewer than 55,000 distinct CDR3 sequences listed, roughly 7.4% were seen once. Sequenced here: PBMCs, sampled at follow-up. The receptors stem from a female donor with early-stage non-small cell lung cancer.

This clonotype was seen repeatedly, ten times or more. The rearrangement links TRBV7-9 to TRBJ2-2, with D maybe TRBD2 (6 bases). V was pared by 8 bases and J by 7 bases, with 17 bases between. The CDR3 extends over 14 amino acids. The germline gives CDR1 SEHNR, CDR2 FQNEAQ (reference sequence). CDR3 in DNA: TGTGCCAGCCTACTCGGGGGTCGGAGCGGGGAGCTGTTTTTT. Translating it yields CASLLGGRSGELFF.

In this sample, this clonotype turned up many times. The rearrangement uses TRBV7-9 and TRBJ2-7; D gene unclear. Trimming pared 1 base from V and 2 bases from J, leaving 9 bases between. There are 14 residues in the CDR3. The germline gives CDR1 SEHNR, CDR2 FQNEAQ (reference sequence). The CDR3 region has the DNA TGTGCCAGCAGCTTAGAAGTTACCCCCTACGAGCAGTACTTC. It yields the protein CASSLEVTPYEQYF.

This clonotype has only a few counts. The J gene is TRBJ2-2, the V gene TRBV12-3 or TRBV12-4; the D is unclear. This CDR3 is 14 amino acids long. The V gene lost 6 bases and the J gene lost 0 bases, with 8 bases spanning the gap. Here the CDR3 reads CASRDDANTGELFF. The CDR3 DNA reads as TGTGCCAGCAGGGACGACGCGAACACCGGGGAGCTGTTTTTT.

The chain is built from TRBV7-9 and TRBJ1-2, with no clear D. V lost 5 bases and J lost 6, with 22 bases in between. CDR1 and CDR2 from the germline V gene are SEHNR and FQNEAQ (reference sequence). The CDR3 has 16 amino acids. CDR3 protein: CASSPNFQDGDNGYTF. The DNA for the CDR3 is TGTGCCAGCAGCCCAAATTTTCAAGACGGGGATAATGGCTACACCTTC.

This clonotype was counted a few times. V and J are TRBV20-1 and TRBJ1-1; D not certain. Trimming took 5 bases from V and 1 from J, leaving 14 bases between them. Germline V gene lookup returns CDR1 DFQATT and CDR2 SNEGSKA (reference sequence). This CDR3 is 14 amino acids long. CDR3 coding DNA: TGCAGTGCTCCCCGATCGACCGGGAACACTGAAGCTTTCTTT. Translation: CSAPRSTGNTEAFF.

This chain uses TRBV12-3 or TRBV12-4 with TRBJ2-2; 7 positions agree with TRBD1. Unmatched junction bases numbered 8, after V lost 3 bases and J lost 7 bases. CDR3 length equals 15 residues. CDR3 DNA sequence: TGTGCCAGCAGTTTCATGCAACAGGGGAGCGGGGAGCTGTTTTTT. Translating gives CASSFMQQGSGELFF.

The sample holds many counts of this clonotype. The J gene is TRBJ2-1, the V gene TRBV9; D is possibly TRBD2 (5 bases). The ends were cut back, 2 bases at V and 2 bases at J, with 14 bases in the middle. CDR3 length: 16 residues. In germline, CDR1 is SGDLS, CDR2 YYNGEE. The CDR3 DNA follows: TGTGCCAGCAGCGTCCATAGCGTTCCCGCCTACAATGAGCAGTTCTTC. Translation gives CASSVHSVPAYNEQFF.

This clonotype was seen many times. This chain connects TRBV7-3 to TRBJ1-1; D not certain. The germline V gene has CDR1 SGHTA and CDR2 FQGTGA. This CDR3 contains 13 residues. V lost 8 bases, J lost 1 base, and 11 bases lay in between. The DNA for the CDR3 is TGTGCCAGCCGGATTAGTCCGAACACTGAAGCTTTCTTT. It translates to CASRISPNTEAFF.

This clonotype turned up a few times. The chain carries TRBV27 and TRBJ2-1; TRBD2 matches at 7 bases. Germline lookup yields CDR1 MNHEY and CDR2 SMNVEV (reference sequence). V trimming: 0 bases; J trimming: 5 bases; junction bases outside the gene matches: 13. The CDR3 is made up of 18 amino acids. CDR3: CASSLSYGGSAANNEQFF. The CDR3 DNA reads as TGTGCCAGCAGTTTATCGTACGGGGGGTCTGCGGCTAACAATGAGCAGTTCTTC.

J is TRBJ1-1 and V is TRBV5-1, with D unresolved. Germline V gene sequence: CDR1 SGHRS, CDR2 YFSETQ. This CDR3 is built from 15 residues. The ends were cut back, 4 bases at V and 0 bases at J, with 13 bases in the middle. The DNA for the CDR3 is TGCGCCAGCAGCCAAGGCCGGACGGTGAACACTGAAGCTTTCTTT. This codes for CASSQGRTVNTEAFF. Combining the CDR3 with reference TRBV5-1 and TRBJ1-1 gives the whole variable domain KAGVTQTPRYLIKTRGQQVTLSCSPISGHRSVSWYQQTPGQGLQFLFEYFSETQRNKGNFPGRFSGRQFSNSRSEMNVSTLELGDSALYLCASSQGRTVNTEAFFGQGTRLTVV.

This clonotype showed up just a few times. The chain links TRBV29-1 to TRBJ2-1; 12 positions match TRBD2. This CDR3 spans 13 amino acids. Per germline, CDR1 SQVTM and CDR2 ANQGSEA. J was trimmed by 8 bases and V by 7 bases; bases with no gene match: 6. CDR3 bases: TGCAGCGCATGGACTAGCGGGGTTTATGAGCAGTTCTTC. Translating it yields CSAWTSGVYEQFF.

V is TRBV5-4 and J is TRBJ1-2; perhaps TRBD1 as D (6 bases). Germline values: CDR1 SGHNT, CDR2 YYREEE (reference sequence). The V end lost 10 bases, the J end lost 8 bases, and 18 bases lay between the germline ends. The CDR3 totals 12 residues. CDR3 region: CASGLGGSGYTF. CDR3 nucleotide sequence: TGTGCCTCCGGCCTGGGGGGCTCCGGCTACACCTTC.

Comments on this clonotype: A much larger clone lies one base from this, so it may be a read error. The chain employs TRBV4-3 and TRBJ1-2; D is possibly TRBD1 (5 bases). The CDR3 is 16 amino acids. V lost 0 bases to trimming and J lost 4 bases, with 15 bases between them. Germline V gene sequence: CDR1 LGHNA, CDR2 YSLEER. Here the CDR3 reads CASSQDVGTNRYGYTF. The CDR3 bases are TGCGCCAGCAGCCAAGATGTCGGGACCAACCGCTATGGCTACACCTTC.

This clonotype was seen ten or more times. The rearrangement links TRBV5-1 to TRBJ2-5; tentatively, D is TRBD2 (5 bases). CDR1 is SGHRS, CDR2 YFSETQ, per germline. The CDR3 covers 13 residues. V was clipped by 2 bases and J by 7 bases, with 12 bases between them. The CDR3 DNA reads TGCGCCAGCAGCTTTCTCGACCGGGGGACCCAGTACTTC. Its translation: CASSFLDRGTQYF.

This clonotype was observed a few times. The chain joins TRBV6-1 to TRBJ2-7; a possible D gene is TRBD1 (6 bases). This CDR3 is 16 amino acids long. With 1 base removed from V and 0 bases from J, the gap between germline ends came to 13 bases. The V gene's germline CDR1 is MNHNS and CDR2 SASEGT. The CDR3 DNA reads TGTGCCAGCAGTGAAGGTTTCGCGGACAGCTCCTACGAGCAGTACTTC. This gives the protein CASSEGFADSSYEQYF.

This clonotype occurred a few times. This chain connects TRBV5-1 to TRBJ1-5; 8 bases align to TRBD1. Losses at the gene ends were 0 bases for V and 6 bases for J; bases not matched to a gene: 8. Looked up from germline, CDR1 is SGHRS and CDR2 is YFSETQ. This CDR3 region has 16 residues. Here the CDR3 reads CASSLGPQGAGQPQHF. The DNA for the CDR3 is TGCGCCAGCAGCTTGGGCCCCCAGGGGGCGGGTCAGCCCCAGCATTTT.

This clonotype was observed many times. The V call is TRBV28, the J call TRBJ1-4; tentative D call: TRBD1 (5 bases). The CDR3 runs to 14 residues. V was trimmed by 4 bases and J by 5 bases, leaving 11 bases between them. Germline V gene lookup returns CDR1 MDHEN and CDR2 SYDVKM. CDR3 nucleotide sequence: TGTGCCAGCAGTTCGACAGTGTTCAATGAAAAACTGTTTTTT. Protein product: CASSSTVFNEKLFF.

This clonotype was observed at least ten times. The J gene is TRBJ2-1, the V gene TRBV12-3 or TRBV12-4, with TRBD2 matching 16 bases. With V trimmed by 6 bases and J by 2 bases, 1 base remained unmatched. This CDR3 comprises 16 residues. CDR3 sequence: CASRGLAGGPYNEQFF. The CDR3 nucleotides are TGTGCCAGCAGGGGACTAGCGGGGGGGCCCTACAATGAGCAGTTCTTC.

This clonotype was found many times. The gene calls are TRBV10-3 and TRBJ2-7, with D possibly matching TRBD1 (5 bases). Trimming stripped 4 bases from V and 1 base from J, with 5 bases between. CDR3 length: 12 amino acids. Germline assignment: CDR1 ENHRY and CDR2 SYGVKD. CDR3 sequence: CAISGTSYEQYF. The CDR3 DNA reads TGTGCCATCAGTGGGACATCCTACGAGCAGTACTTC.

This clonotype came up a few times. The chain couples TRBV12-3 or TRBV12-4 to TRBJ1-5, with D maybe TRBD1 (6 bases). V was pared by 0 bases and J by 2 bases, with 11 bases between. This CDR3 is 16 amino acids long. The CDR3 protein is CASSLAKYRGNQPQHF. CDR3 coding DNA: TGTGCCAGCAGTTTAGCCAAGTACAGGGGCAATCAGCCCCAGCATTTT.

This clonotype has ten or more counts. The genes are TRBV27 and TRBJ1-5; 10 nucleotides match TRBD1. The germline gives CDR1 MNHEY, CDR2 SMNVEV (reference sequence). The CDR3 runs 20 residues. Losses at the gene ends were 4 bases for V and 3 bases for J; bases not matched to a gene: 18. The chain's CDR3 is CASSSRTGGTGEKNNQPQHF. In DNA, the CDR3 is TGTGCCAGCAGTTCCCGAACTGGGGGGACAGGGGAGAAGAACAATCAGCCCCAGCATTTT.

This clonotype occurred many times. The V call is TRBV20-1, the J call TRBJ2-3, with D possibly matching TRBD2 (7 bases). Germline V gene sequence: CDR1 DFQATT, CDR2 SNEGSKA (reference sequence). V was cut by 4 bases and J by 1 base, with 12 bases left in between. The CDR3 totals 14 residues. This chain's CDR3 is CSAIPGGRTDTQYF. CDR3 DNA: TGCAGTGCTATACCCGGGGGGCGCACAGATACGCAGTATTTT.

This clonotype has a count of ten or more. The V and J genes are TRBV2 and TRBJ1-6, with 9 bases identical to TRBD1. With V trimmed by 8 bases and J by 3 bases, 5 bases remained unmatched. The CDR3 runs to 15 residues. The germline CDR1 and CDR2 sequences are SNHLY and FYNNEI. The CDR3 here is CASLTGGFYNSPLHF. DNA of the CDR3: TGTGCCAGCCTGACAGGGGGTTTCTATAATTCACCCCTCCACTTT.

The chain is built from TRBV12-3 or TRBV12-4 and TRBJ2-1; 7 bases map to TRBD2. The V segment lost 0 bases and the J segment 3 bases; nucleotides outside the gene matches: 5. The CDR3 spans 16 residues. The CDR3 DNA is TGTGCCAGCAGTTTAGCGAGACTAGCAGTCTACAATGAGCAGTTCTTC. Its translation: CASSLARLAVYNEQFF.

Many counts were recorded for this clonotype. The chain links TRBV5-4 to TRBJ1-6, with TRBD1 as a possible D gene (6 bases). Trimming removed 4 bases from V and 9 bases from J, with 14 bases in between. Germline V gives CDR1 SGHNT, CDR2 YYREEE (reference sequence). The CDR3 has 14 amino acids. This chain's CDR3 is CASSTPTGASPLHF. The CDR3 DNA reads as TGTGCCAGCAGCACTCCGACAGGCGCTTCACCCCTCCACTTT.